This T cell receptor beta chain was documented in a study of T cell responses to AZD1222 COVID-19 vaccine. The overall study: Investigators merged groups given second doses at roughly 4 or roughly 12 weeks. Study-level findings and limits: Sampling captured repertoires only after the peak T cell response. Only a handful of people who got AZD1222 tested seropositive at baseline.

Produced via immunoSEQ multiplex PCR; TCRdb's table is partial and in-frame only. The sample records 66,000 or so clones, about 90% being singletons. Notes on this clone: Its antigen is undetermined.

The sequenced sample was peripheral blood, obtained on day 0 of AZD1222 vaccination. The TCR was taken from an adult in good health.

Here the CDR3 reads CASSATGQGVSGYTF. The DNA of the CDR3 is TGTGCCAGCAGTGCAACGGGACAGGGAGTCTCTGGCTACACCTTC. This chain links TRBV6-4 with TRBJ1-2, with 9 bases that match TRBD1. The CDR3 covers 15 residues. Germline-derived CDR1 and CDR2 are MRHNA and SNTAGT. V shed 4 bases, J shed 7 bases, and the junction held 10 bases outside the gene matches.